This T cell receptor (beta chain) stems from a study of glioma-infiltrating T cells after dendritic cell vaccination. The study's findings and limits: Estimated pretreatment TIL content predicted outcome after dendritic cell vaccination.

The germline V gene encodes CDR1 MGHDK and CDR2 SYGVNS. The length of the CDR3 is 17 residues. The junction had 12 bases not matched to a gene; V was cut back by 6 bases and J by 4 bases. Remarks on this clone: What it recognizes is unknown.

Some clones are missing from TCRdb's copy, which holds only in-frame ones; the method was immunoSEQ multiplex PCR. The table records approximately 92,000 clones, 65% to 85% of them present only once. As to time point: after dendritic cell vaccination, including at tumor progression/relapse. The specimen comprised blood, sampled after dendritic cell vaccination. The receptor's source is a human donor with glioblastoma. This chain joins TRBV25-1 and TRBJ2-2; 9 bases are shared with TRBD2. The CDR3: CASRRTSAGGGTGELFF. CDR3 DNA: TGTGCCAGCAGGCGTACTTCGGCGGGAGGGGGCACCGGGGAGCTGTTTTTT.